Following are 8 T cell receptor beta chains from one sample sequenced in a study of T-cell reconstitution after alpha-beta-depleted transplantation in children. Preparation of the TCRbeta library involved a method that used unique molecular identifiers. Using its own MiXCR run on the PCR reads, TCRdb lists one record per CDR3 protein. The table lists over 550,000 distinct CDR3 sequences, approximately 10% of them singletons. Source: PBMCs from the stem cell graft donor, taken from the stem cell graft. The receptors shown here come from a human donor who donated a stem cell graft to a child with acute myeloid leukemia.

This clonotype was recorded at least ten times. V gene TRBV7-2 combines with J gene TRBJ2-7; 7 nucleotides agree with TRBD1. Unmatched junction bases numbered 3, after V lost 5 bases and J lost 2 bases. Germline CDR1 reads SGHTA; CDR2 reads FQGNSA. The length of the CDR3 is 13 residues. The CDR3 nucleotides read TGTGCCAGCAGCAAGGACAGGACCTACGAGCAGTACTTC. This codes for CASSKDRTYEQYF.

This clonotype has only a few counts. The chain links TRBV5-1 to TRBJ2-5, with 12 bases matching TRBD2. V dropped 2 bases and J dropped 3; count of bases not matched to a gene: 5. Germline V CDR1 and CDR2: SGHRS, YFSETQ. The length of the CDR3 is 16 residues. Written as DNA, the CDR3 is TGCGCCAGCAGCTTTACACGACTAGCGGGAGAAGAGACCCAGTACTTC. It specifies CASSFTRLAGEETQYF.

This chain links TRBV12-5 with TRBJ1-5; D might be TRBD1 (6 bases). The ends were cut back, 3 bases at V and 1 base at J, with 7 bases in the middle. In germline, CDR1 is LGHNT, CDR2 FRNRAP. The CDR3 consists of 14 residues. CDR3: CASGFGGSNQPQHF. CDR3 coding DNA: TGTGCTAGTGGTTTTGGGGGCAGCAATCAGCCCCAGCATTTT.

The chain recombines TRBV13 with TRBJ2-1; 7 bases fit TRBD2. Germline V gives CDR1 PRHDT, CDR2 FYEKMQ (reference sequence). This CDR3 region has 18 residues. J was trimmed by 0 bases and V by 3 bases; bases with no gene match: 11. DNA for the CDR3: TGTGCCAGCAGCTTTTGGAGGGCTAGCGGCAGCTCCTACAATGAGCAGTTCTTC. Protein sequence: CASSFWRASGSSYNEQFF.

The J gene is TRBJ1-1, the V gene TRBV6-1, with TRBD1 matching 8 bases. Germline CDR1 MNHNS, CDR2 SASEGT. This CDR3 is 16 amino acids long. Trimming took 8 bases from V and 0 from J; bases not matched to a gene: 11. CDR3 region: CASPGQGSKMNTEAFF. The DNA of the CDR3 is TGTGCCAGCCCCGGACAGGGATCGAAGATGAACACTGAAGCTTTCTTT.

This clonotype occurred many times. In DNA, the CDR3 is TGTGCCACAAACCTAGGGTTTAATCAGCCCCAGCATTTT. Translated: CATNLGFNQPQHF. This rearrangement joins TRBV12-3 or TRBV12-4 to TRBJ1-5, with unresolved D. The ends were cut back, 10 bases at V and 4 bases at J, with 14 bases in the middle. This CDR3 region has 13 residues.

This clonotype was seen at least ten times. This sequence joins TRBV18 and TRBJ2-5, with no clear D. Deletions cut 3 bases from V and 2 bases from J, with 7 bases between. Germline V gene lookup returns CDR1 KGHSH and CDR2 LQKENI. This CDR3 contains 13 residues. As DNA, the CDR3 is TGTGCCAGCTCACCCCTGGGACAAGAGACCCAGTACTTC. Its protein product is CASSPLGQETQYF.

The DNA for the CDR3 is TGTGCCAGCAGTCGGACAGGGTACTCCTACGAGCAGTACTTC. Translation gives CASSRTGYSYEQYF. V usage is TRBV2 and J usage is TRBJ2-7; TRBD1 aligns across 8 bases. The germline V gene has CDR1 SNHLY and CDR2 FYNNEI. The V segment lost 5 bases and the J segment 0 bases; nucleotides outside the gene matches: 3. The CDR3 spans 14 residues.